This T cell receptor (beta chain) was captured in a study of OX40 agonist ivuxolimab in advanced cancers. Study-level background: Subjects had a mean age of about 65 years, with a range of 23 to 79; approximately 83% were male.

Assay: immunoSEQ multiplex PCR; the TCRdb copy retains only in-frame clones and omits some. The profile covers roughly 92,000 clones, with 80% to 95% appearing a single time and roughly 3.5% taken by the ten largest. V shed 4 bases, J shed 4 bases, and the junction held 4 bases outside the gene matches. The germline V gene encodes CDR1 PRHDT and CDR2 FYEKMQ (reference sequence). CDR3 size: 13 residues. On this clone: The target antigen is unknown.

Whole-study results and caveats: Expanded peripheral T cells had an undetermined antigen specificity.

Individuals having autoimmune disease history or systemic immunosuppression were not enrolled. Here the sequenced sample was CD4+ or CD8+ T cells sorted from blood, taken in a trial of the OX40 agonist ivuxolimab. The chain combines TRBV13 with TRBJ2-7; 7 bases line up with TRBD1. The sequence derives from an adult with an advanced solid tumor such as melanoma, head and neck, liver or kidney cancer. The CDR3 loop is CASSSGTDYEQYF. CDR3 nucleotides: TGTGCCAGCAGCTCTGGGACAGATTACGAGCAGTACTTC.